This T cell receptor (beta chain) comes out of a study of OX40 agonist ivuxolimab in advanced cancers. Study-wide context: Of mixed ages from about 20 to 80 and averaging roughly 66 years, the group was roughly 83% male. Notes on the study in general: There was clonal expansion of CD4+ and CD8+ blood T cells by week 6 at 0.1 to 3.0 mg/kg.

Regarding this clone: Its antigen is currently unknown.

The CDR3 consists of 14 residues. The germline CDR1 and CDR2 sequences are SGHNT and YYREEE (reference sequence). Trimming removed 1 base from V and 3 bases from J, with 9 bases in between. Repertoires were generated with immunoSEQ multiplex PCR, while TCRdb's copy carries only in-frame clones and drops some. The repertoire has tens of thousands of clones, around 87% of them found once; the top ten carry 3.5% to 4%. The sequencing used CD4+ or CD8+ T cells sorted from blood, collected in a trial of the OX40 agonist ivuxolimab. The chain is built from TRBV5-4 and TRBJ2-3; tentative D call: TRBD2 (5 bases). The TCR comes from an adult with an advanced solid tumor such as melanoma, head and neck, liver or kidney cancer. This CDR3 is CASSLRGRTDTQYF. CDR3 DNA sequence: TGTGCCAGCAGCTTGAGAGGGAGAACAGATACGCAGTATTTT.